Listed below are T cell receptor beta chains from one sample, sequenced in a study of CD8 T cells in Susac syndrome. TCRdb re-called the immunoSEQ multiplex PCR reads with MiXCR, one entry per CDR3 protein. The data contain 150,000 to 200,000 distinct CDR3 sequences, about 94% of them seen just once; the ten biggest clones take up more than 0.11%. The sequenced material came from CD4+ T cells from PBMCs. Receptor source: a human donor in good health. Each CDR3 is given with its conserved first and last residue. The order of the fields is D gene, clone size, V gene, J gene, CDR3 DNA, CDR3 protein. The D gene is left open where the match is weak. Rows may omit the clone size; those that give it use once, few, many or a size class.

d_gene: -; abundance: -; v_gene: TRBV19; j_gene: TRBJ2-5; CDR3nt: TGTGCCAGTAGTGCCCGGTACGGGACCCGCACCCAGTACTTC; CDR3aa: CASSARYGTRTQYF
d_gene: -; abundance: -; v_gene: TRBV9; j_gene: TRBJ1-1; CDR3nt: TGTGCCAGCAGCGTAGGGCAGGGCACTGAAGCTTTCTTT; CDR3aa: CASSVGQGTEAFF
d_gene: -; abundance: -; v_gene: TRBV4-1; j_gene: TRBJ2-3; CDR3nt: TGCGCCAGCAGCCACTCAGGTCCCACAGATACGCAGTATTTT; CDR3aa: CASSHSGPTDTQYF
d_gene: -; abundance: -; v_gene: TRBV5-1; j_gene: TRBJ1-2; CDR3nt: TGCGCCAGCAGCCCCCAAACAGGGAATGGCTACACCTTC; CDR3aa: CASSPQTGNGYTF
d_gene: TRBD1; abundance: -; v_gene: TRBV7-6; j_gene: TRBJ1-2; CDR3nt: TGTGCCAGCAGCCGGGACAGGGGGCAGAGCTATGGCTACACCTTC; CDR3aa: CASSRDRGQSYGYTF
d_gene: -; abundance: -; v_gene: TRBV23-1; j_gene: TRBJ2-4; CDR3nt: TGCGCCAGCAGTCATCAGGGGAGTGGGGACATTCAGTACTTC; CDR3aa: CASSHQGSGDIQYF
d_gene: -; abundance: -; v_gene: TRBV4-1; j_gene: TRBJ2-6; CDR3nt: TGCGCCAGCAGCCAGAGGGGAGCGAGCTCTGGGGCCAACGTCCTGACTTTC; CDR3aa: CASSQRGASSGANVLTF
d_gene: TRBD2; abundance: -; v_gene: TRBV20-1; j_gene: TRBJ2-5; CDR3nt: TGCAGTGCTAGAGAAGCGGGGAGAGAGACCCAGTACTTC; CDR3aa: CSAREAGRETQYF
d_gene: -; abundance: once; v_gene: TRBV6-5; j_gene: TRBJ2-2; CDR3nt: TGTGCCAGCAGTCCGGGCTATAACACCGGGGAGCTGTTTTTT; CDR3aa: CASSPGYNTGELFF
d_gene: -; abundance: -; v_gene: TRBV14; j_gene: TRBJ2-7; CDR3nt: TGTGCCAGCAGCCAAGGCTCCCTCACGCAGTACTTC; CDR3aa: CASSQGSLTQYF
d_gene: -; abundance: -; v_gene: TRBV5-1; j_gene: TRBJ1-4; CDR3nt: TGCGCCAGCAGCTCGACAACAACTAATGAAAAACTGTTTTTT; CDR3aa: CASSSTTTNEKLFF
d_gene: -; abundance: -; v_gene: TRBV11-2; j_gene: TRBJ2-3; CDR3nt: TGTGCCAGCAGCTCCTCGTCCTCCCCGGATACGCAGTATTTT; CDR3aa: CASSSSSSPDTQYF
d_gene: -; abundance: -; v_gene: TRBV23-1; j_gene: TRBJ2-7; CDR3nt: TGCGCCAGCAGTCAACATGCCCTACCCGGGGCCAGGGACGAGCAGTACTTC; CDR3aa: CASSQHALPGARDEQYF
d_gene: TRBD2; abundance: -; v_gene: TRBV11-2; j_gene: TRBJ2-3; CDR3nt: TGTGCCAGCAGCCAAGGAGGACAGCGGGGGGCTCACACAGATACGCAGTATTTT; CDR3aa: CASSQGGQRGAHTDTQYF
d_gene: -; abundance: -; v_gene: TRBV18; j_gene: TRBJ2-1; CDR3nt: TGTGCCAGCTCACCATCTTCCGGGACAAAAAATGAGCAGTTCTTC; CDR3aa: CASSPSSGTKNEQFF
d_gene: TRBD1; abundance: -; v_gene: TRBV6-5; j_gene: TRBJ1-6; CDR3nt: TGTGCCAGCAGTTACTTGGGACAGGGGACACCCCTCCACTTT; CDR3aa: CASSYLGQGTPLHF
d_gene: -; abundance: -; v_gene: TRBV5-1; j_gene: TRBJ2-6; CDR3nt: TGCGCCAGCAGCTCTCAGGGTTTCTCTGGGGCCAACGTCCTGACTTTC; CDR3aa: CASSSQGFSGANVLTF
d_gene: TRBD1; abundance: -; v_gene: TRBV29-1; j_gene: TRBJ1-1; CDR3nt: TGCAGCGCAGCCGGGACAGGGGGTGACATGTGGAACACTGAAGCTTTCTTT; CDR3aa: CSAAGTGGDMWNTEAFF
d_gene: TRBD2; abundance: -; v_gene: TRBV20-1; j_gene: TRBJ2-5; CDR3nt: TGCAGTGCGGCGAGCGGGGGCCAAGAGACCCAGTACTTC; CDR3aa: CSAASGGQETQYF
d_gene: -; abundance: -; v_gene: TRBV5-4; j_gene: TRBJ1-4; CDR3nt: TGTGCCAGCAGCTTTAATAATGAAAAACTGTTTTTT; CDR3aa: CASSFNNEKLFF
d_gene: -; abundance: -; v_gene: TRBV3-1; j_gene: TRBJ2-1; CDR3nt: TGTGCCAGCACCCATAGGAGAGGGGCGAGCTCCTACAATGAGCAGTTCTTC; CDR3aa: CASTHRRGASSYNEQFF
d_gene: -; abundance: -; v_gene: TRBV12-3/TRBV12-4; j_gene: TRBJ2-7; CDR3nt: TGTGCCAGCAGTTTGGACAGCCCCGAGCAGTACTTC; CDR3aa: CASSLDSPEQYF
d_gene: -; abundance: -; v_gene: TRBV21-1; j_gene: TRBJ1-1; CDR3nt: TGTGCCAGCAGCAAAGCAAAGGGTGTGGTACCGAACACTGAAGCTTTCTTT; CDR3aa: CASSKAKGVVPNTEAFF
d_gene: TRBD2; abundance: -; v_gene: TRBV6-6; j_gene: TRBJ2-1; CDR3nt: TGTGCCAGCAGTGACCCCGGACTAGCGGTAAATGAGCAGTTCTTC; CDR3aa: CASSDPGLAVNEQFF
d_gene: TRBD1; abundance: -; v_gene: TRBV30; j_gene: TRBJ2-2; CDR3nt: TGTGCCTGGGGCCGGACAGGGAGCACCGGGGAGCTGTTTTTT; CDR3aa: CAWGRTGSTGELFF
d_gene: TRBD1; abundance: -; v_gene: TRBV29-1; j_gene: TRBJ1-2; CDR3nt: TGCAGCGTTGGACAGGGGTTCTATGGCTACACCTTC; CDR3aa: CSVGQGFYGYTF